These 9 T cell receptor beta chains were sequenced from one sample in a study of regulatory T cells in long-lasting Graves disease. Time point specified: newly diagnosed GD, antithyroid drugs for less than 3 months. Making the TCR library involved RNA that had been extracted from PBMCs. Combining iRepertoire HTBI primers with Arm-PCR of CDR3 regions, the authors built TCR beta libraries. MiXCR, applied by TCRdb to the multiplex PCR reads, yields one record per CDR3 protein. The repertoire consists of roughly 430,000 distinct CDR3 sequences, with about a sixth occurring once and the leading ten covering about 10%. The sample was also reused in another study, on T cells in Graves' hyperthyroidism and ophthalmopathy.

Here the sequenced sample was peripheral blood mononuclear cells (PBMCs), taken at new diagnosis, from a patient treated with antithyroid drugs. These receptors originate from a woman aged 25 to 39 with Graves disease.

This clonotype was recorded at least ten times. The rearrangement links TRBV3-1 to TRBJ2-7; 13 nucleotides align to TRBD2. J lost 3 bases, V lost 5 bases, and 7 bases had no gene match. Germline lookup yields CDR1 LGHDT and CDR2 YNNKEL (reference sequence). The CDR3 spans 16 residues. The CDR3 DNA sequence: TGTGCCAGCAGCTCAGGACTAGCGGGAGACCACTACGAGCAGTACTTC. Its translation: CASSSGLAGDHYEQYF.

This clonotype was picked up a small number of times. This chain joins TRBV6-1 and TRBJ2-3, with 8 nucleotides matching TRBD2. This CDR3 is 15 amino acids long. Germline-derived CDR1 and CDR2 are MNHNS and SASEGT. Trimming took 8 bases from V and 5 from J; bases not matched to a gene: 12. As DNA, the CDR3 is TGTGCCAGCCTTACGACGCGGGAGGCCCAAGATACGCAGTATTTT. This gives the protein CASLTTREAQDTQYF.

The rearrangement uses TRBV19 and TRBJ1-3; the match to TRBD1 covers 8 bases. Trimming cost V 3 bases and J 3 bases; bases outside gene matches: 7. The CDR3 length is 16 residues. Germline CDR1 and CDR2: LNHDA and SQIVND (reference sequence). The DNA for the CDR3 is TGTGCCAGTAGTATCGCTGGACAGGGCGATGGAAACACCATATATTTT. Its protein product is CASSIAGQGDGNTIYF.

This clonotype was recorded at least ten times. This chain joins TRBV2 and TRBJ2-7; tentative D call: TRBD1 (7 bases). Germline V gene lookup returns CDR1 SNHLY and CDR2 FYNNEI. V was pared by 4 bases and J by 4 bases, with 8 bases between. The CDR3 runs to 12 residues. This chain's CDR3 is CASSAGGYEQYF. The CDR3 DNA follows: TGTGCCAGCAGTGCAGGGGGGTACGAGCAGTACTTC.

In its sample, this clonotype was seen a few times. The chain uses TRBV6-1 and TRBJ2-3; D gene ambiguous. The germline CDR1 and CDR2 sequences are MNHNS and SASEGT. The CDR3 has 11 amino acids. Trimming took 6 bases from V and 4 from J, leaving 5 bases between them. The CDR3 here is CASRIADTQYF. The CDR3 region has the DNA TGTGCCAGCAGGATAGCAGATACGCAGTATTTT.

This clonotype was counted a few times. This chain links TRBV5-1 with TRBJ1-5; D not resolved. The V end lost 0 bases, the J end lost 7 bases, and 11 bases lay between the germline ends. CDR1 and CDR2 (germline): SGHRS, YFSETQ. There are 14 residues in the CDR3. CDR3 nucleotide sequence: TGCGCCAGCAGCTTGGGAGGTTCGGGACAGCCCCAGCATTTT. The encoded protein is CASSLGGSGQPQHF.

This clonotype was detected many times. This rearrangement joins TRBV2 to TRBJ1-4; no definite D call. Germline values: CDR1 SNHLY, CDR2 FYNNEI. The V gene lost 3 bases and the J gene lost 5 bases, with 1 base spanning the gap. The CDR3 extends over 11 amino acids. CDR3 in amino acids: CASSDNEKLFF. DNA of the CDR3: TGTGCCAGCAGTGACAATGAAAAACTGTTTTTT. Complete variable domain (other parts from reference TRBV2 and TRBJ1-4): EPEVTQTPSHQVTQMGQEVILRCVPISNHLYFYWYRQILGQKVEFLVSFYNNEISEKSEIFDDQFSVERPDGSNFTLKIRSTKLEDSAMYFCASSDNEKLFFGSGTQLSVL.

This clonotype was seen ten or more times. The chain is built from TRBV11-2 and TRBJ2-7; D perhaps matches TRBD1 (6 bases). The CDR3 contains 13 residues. CDR1 and CDR2 (germline): SGHAT, FQNNGV. Deletions cut 5 bases from V and 5 bases from J, with 13 bases between. DNA of the CDR3: TGTGCCAGCAGCCAAGGACAGATCGACGAGCAGTACTTC. It encodes CASSQGQIDEQYF.

This clonotype was recorded at least ten times. The genes are TRBV19 and TRBJ1-2, with D unresolved. The germline V gene encodes CDR1 LNHDA and CDR2 SQIVND (reference sequence). The CDR3 is made up of 13 amino acids. Between the trimmed V and J ends, which lost 0 bases and 6 bases, there was a span of 8 bases. CDR3 nucleotides: TGTGCCAGTAGTATAGAGATGGTTGATGGCTACACCTTC. Translation gives CASSIEMVDGYTF.